What follows are 3 T cell receptor beta chains derived from one specimen sequenced in a study of vaccination and CD4 T cells after COVID-19. No antigen has been assigned to these receptors. With the Oncomine TCR Beta short-read assay, DNA from cultured CD4+ T cells was sequenced. One entry per CDR3 protein results from TCRdb running MiXCR on the PCR reads. The sample includes about 3,000 distinct CDR3 sequences, less than 40% seen only once; the top ten take around 50%. The treatment is: approximately nine-day PBMC culture with coronavirus spike peptide pools or control peptides (ViraFEST assay). Sequenced sample: CD4+ T cells from blood, cultured in vitro. The receptors here all came from a human donor who had recovered from COVID-19.

This clonotype occurred a few times. The chain employs TRBV27 and TRBJ1-5; D is unresolved. Trimming removed 3 bases at V and 5 bases at J, with 11 bases between. This CDR3 spans 14 amino acids. Germline V lookup: CDR1 MNHEY, CDR2 SMNVEV (reference sequence). The CDR3 reads CASSFGRRDQPQHF. The CDR3 DNA is TGTGCCAGCAGTTTCGGACGTCGGGATCAGCCCCAGCATTTT.

This clonotype is hyperexpanded in the sample. The chain employs TRBV25-1 and TRBJ2-3; 11 nucleotides align to TRBD2. CDR3 length: 14 residues. Germline trimming cut 4 bases from V and 6 bases from J; bases unmatched to any gene: 3. CDR1 and CDR2 from the germline V gene are MGHDK and SYGVNS. The CDR3 DNA follows: TGTGCCAGCAGTGGGACTAGCGGGCTGGATACGCAGTATTTT. Protein: CASSGTSGLDTQYF.

This chain connects TRBV11-2 to TRBJ1-1; D is uncertain. Trimming left V 1 base short and J 6 bases short, with 6 bases between. The germline gives CDR1 SGHAT, CDR2 FQNNGV. This CDR3 region has 12 residues. This CDR3 is CASSLVGSEAFF. The CDR3 DNA follows: TGTGCCAGCAGCTTAGTAGGGTCTGAAGCTTTCTTT.